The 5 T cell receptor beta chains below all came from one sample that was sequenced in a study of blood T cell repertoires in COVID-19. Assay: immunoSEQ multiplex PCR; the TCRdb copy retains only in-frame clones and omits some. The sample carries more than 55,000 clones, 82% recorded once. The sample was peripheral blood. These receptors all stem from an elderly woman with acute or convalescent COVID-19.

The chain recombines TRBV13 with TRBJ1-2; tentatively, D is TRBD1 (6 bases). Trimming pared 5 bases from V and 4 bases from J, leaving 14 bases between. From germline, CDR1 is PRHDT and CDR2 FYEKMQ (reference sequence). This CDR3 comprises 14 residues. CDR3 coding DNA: TGTGCCAGCAGCACTAGGACAGATTTCTATGGCTACACCTTC. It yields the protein CASSTRTDFYGYTF.

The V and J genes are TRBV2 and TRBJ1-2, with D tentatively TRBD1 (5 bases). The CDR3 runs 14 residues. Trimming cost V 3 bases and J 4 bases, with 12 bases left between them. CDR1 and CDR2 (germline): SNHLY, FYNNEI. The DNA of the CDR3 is TGTGCCAGCAGTGATAGATCGACAGTCTATGGCTACACCTTC. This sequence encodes CASSDRSTVYGYTF. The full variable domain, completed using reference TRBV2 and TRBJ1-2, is EPEVTQTPSHQVTQMGQEVILRCVPISNHLYFYWYRQILGQKVEFLVSFYNNEISEKSEIFDDQFSVERPDGSNFTLKIRSTKLEDSAMYFCASSDRSTVYGYTFGSGTRLTVV.

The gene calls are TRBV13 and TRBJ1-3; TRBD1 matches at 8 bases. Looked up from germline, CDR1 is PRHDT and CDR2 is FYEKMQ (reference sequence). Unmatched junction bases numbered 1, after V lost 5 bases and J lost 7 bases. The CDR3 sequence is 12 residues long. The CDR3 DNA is TGTGCCAGCAGCAGGACAGGGAACACCATATATTTT. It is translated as CASSRTGNTIYF.

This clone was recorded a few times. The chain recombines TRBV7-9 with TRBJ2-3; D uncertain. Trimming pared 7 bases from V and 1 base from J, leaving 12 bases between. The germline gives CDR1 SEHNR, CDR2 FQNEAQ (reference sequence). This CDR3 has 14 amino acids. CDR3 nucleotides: TGTGCCAGCAACCAGGTAATGGGCACAGATACGCAGTATTTT. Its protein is CASNQVMGTDTQYF.

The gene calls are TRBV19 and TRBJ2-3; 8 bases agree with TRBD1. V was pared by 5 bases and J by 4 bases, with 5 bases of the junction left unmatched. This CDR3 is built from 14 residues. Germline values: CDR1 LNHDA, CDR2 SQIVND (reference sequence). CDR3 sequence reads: CASSPRQGSDTQYF. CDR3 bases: TGTGCCAGTAGTCCAAGACAGGGGTCAGATACGCAGTATTTT.